This TCR beta chain was sequenced in a study of CD4+ T cells in melanoma. Looked up from germline, CDR1 is SGHAT and CDR2 is FQNNGV. V lost 1 base, J lost 4 bases, and 7 bases lay in between. This CDR3 is built from 13 residues. Data came from immunoSEQ multiplex PCR; TCRdb stores just in-frame clones and leaves some out. The sample has more than 8,500 clones; more than 65% are singletons. The V call is TRBV11-2, the J call TRBJ1-1; D unclear. The sample was peripheral blood. This clonotype originated in a human donor with melanoma. The CDR3 sequence: CASSLGIVTEAFF. The DNA for the CDR3 is TGTGCCAGCAGCTTAGGGATAGTCACTGAAGCTTTCTTT. The entire variable domain, with the rest obtained from reference TRBV11-2 and TRBJ1-1, is as follows: EAGVAQSPRYKIIEKRQSVAFWCNPISGHATLYWYQQILGQGPKLLIQFQNNGVVDDSQLPKDRFSAERLKGVDSTLKIQPAKLEDSAVYLCASSLGIVTEAFFGQGTRLTVV.